This T cell receptor beta chain was recovered during a study of monozygotic twins with inflammatory bowel disease. Addition of UMIs with a 6-nucleotide sample barcode was achieved by template switching. TCRdb reprocessed the 5' RACE reads and reports one entry per CDR3 protein, with no DNA. Recorded for this sample: approximately 340,000 distinct CDR3 sequences. The draw for each donor consisted of a single 2.5 ml blood sample. Germline V gene lookup returns CDR1 LGHDT and CDR2 YNNKEL (reference sequence). This CDR3 comprises 15 residues. The chain joins TRBV3-1 to TRBJ2-7; the TCRdb D gene call, TRBD2, has no DNA to confirm it. The sequenced sample consisted of blood. The sequence came from a human donor with ulcerative colitis or Crohn's disease, or a healthy co-twin of an affected twin (not recorded which). CDR3: CASSQEAGAVYEQYF.